The 4 T cell receptor beta chains in this list originate from one sample, sequenced in a study of T-cell memory formation after mild COVID-19. In TCRdb, the 5' RACE reads were re-called with MiXCR into one record per CDR3 protein. The data hold about 350,000 distinct CDR3 sequences, with approximately 15% observed a single time. Sequences were obtained from PBMCs or a T cell subset sorted from them (not recorded which). The receptors shown here come from a man aged 18-30 years who had mild COVID-19 (a few samples of this study predate the infection). Cell type and time point are not known.

Here the CDR3 DNA reads TGTGCCAGCAGCCAAGATATGGGGACGGCCTCCTACGAGCAGTACTTC. Translating gives CASSQDMGTASYEQYF. The chain joins TRBV4-2 to TRBJ2-7; D assignment may be TRBD1 or TRBD2 (5 bases each). Per the germline V gene, CDR1 is LGHNA and CDR2 is YNFKEQ. Trimming left V 0 bases short and J 0 bases short, with 12 bases between. The CDR3 consists of 16 residues.

The table lists this clonotype with a few counts. V usage is TRBV18 and J usage is TRBJ2-7, with 8 bases that match TRBD2. Trimming cost V 0 bases and J 6 bases; bases outside gene matches: 10. The CDR3 has 16 residues. Germline CDR1 and CDR2: KGHSH and LQKENI. CDR3 DNA sequence: TGTGCCAGCTCACCACCCCTCGGAGCGGGGGTTAGCGAGCAGTACTTC. Residues: CASSPPLGAGVSEQYF.

This clonotype was recorded once. CDR3 sequence (DNA): TGTGCCAGCAGCGCCCCGCAGGGTTCTACGGGGGAGACCCAGTACTTC. It encodes CASSAPQGSTGETQYF. The chain is built from TRBV7-2 and TRBJ2-5, with D perhaps given as TRBD1 or TRBD2 (5 bases each). This CDR3 spans 16 amino acids. From germline, CDR1 is SGHTA and CDR2 FQGNSA. V lost 5 bases and J lost 5, with 21 bases in between.

The rearrangement uses TRBV7-9 and TRBJ2-3; D unclear. Trimming took 5 bases from V and 0 from J, leaving 9 bases between them. Germline lookup yields CDR1 SEHNR and CDR2 FQNEAQ (reference sequence). The CDR3 runs 14 residues. For the CDR3, the DNA is TGTGCCAGCAGCAACAGTTATAGCACAGATACGCAGTATTTT. Its protein is CASSNSYSTDTQYF.